One sample yielded the 12 T cell receptor beta chains listed below, sequenced in a study of blood T cell repertoires in COVID-19. This table comes from immunoSEQ multiplex PCR, and its TCRdb copy is limited to in-frame clones, with some not included. This table has more than 95,000 clones, 90% to 95% appearing once. Sequenced input: peripheral blood. The receptor set was obtained from a human donor in a cohort sampled during active COVID-19.

This clone was detected only once. The chain is built from TRBV5-4 and TRBJ2-7, with TRBD2 matching over 7 bases. V lost 0 bases to trimming and J lost 0 bases; unmatched junction nucleotides: 3. Germline V gene data show CDR1 as SGHNT and CDR2 as YYREEE (reference sequence). The CDR3 is made up of 15 amino acids. CDR3 coding DNA: TGTGCCAGCAGCTTGGGGGAGGGGCCCTCCTACGAGCAGTACTTC. This translates into CASSLGEGPSYEQYF.

This clone was counted at least ten times. The chain couples TRBV6-1 to TRBJ2-2, with TRBD1 matching over 8 bases. The germline V gene has CDR1 MNHNS and CDR2 SASEGT. J gave up 4 bases and V 3 bases, and 7 bases lay outside the gene matches. This CDR3 has 16 residues. The CDR3 protein is CASSEGTDRGTGELFF. The CDR3 DNA is TGTGCCAGCAGTGAGGGGACTGACAGGGGCACCGGGGAGCTGTTTTTT.

This chain joins TRBV14 and TRBJ1-3; TRBD1 matches 7 bases. Germline V gene data show CDR1 as SGHDN and CDR2 as FVKESK. The CDR3 extends over 16 amino acids. Trimming at V came to 4 bases and at J to 4 bases, leaving 10 bases not matched to a gene. The CDR3 DNA reads TGTGCCAGCAGCCTCGGACAGGCTCTCAACGGAAACACCATATATTTT. Translated: CASSLGQALNGNTIYF.

The chain recombines TRBV5-8 with TRBJ2-3; 7 positions match TRBD1. CDR1 SGHTS and CDR2 YDEGEE come from the germline V gene. Germline trimming cut 4 bases from V and 2 bases from J; bases unmatched to any gene: 16. The CDR3 sequence is 18 residues long. CDR3 nucleotide sequence: TGTGCCAGCAGCCAACCCAGAATTACAGGGGACCTCACAGATACGCAGTATTTT. It codes for CASSQPRITGDLTDTQYF.

V gene TRBV10-3 combines with J gene TRBJ2-1; unclear D gene. V dropped 3 bases and J dropped 5 bases, with 8 bases sitting between them. The CDR3 runs 13 residues. Germline assignment: CDR1 ENHRY and CDR2 SYGVKD. The CDR3: CAISESPNNEQFF. As DNA, the CDR3 is TGTGCCATCAGTGAATCCCCCAACAATGAGCAGTTCTTC.

The chain recombines TRBV29-1 with TRBJ2-3; no clear D gene. Germline lookup yields CDR1 SQVTM and CDR2 ANQGSEA. The CDR3 totals 11 residues. Deletions cut 6 bases from V and 3 bases from J, with 7 bases between. This CDR3 reads CSVAPTDTQYF. As DNA, the CDR3 is TGCAGCGTGGCCCCTACAGATACGCAGTATTTT.

The rearrangement links TRBV5-1 to TRBJ1-1, with 8 bases fitting TRBD1. V lost 0 bases, J lost 4 bases, and 5 bases stayed unmatched. The CDR3 is 15 residues long. CDR1 is SGHRS, CDR2 YFSETQ, per germline. The CDR3 DNA is TGCGCCAGCAGCTTGGAGACAGGGGAGGGCACTGAAGCTTTCTTT. Translation: CASSLETGEGTEAFF.

The chain employs TRBV6-5 and TRBJ2-1, with 9 nucleotides matching TRBD1. Germline CDR1 is MNHEY and CDR2 is SVGAGI. J was trimmed by 8 bases and V by 5 bases; bases with no gene match: 10. CDR3 length: 15 amino acids. CDR3 bases: TGTGCCAGCAGTCCCGGGACAGGGATCGTCGATGAGCAGTTCTTC. Translating gives CASSPGTGIVDEQFF.

This clone was recorded only once. Written as DNA, the CDR3 is TGTGCAAGTCGTCCTCACGGGGGGTTTACAGATACGCAGTATTTT. Protein product: CASRPHGGFTDTQYF. The J gene is TRBJ2-3, the V gene TRBV12-2; no DNA check was done on the table's D call, TRBD2. TRBV12-2 is shown as a pseudogene. The length of the CDR3 is 15 residues.

This sequence joins TRBV19 and TRBJ2-7; a possible D gene is TRBD2 (6 bases). Germline CDR1 LNHDA, CDR2 SQIVND (reference sequence). Trimming removed 5 bases at V and 2 bases at J, with 13 bases between. This CDR3 has 14 amino acids. The DNA of the CDR3 is TGTGCCAGTAGTGTGGGACTCATGGCCTACGAGCAGTACTTC. It yields the protein CASSVGLMAYEQYF.

J is TRBJ2-7 and V is TRBV27, with D possibly matching TRBD1 (5 bases). This CDR3 is 14 amino acids long. V was trimmed by 7 bases and J by 0 bases, leaving 13 bases between them. Per germline, CDR1 MNHEY and CDR2 SMNVEV (reference sequence). In nucleotides, the CDR3 is TGTGCCAGCAAAGTGACAGCATCCTCCTACGAGCAGTACTTC. Amino acids: CASKVTASSYEQYF.

The chain couples TRBV9 to TRBJ1-2; 11 positions match TRBD1. The CDR3 sequence is 15 residues long. Germline V gives CDR1 SGDLS, CDR2 YYNGEE. The trim removed 4 bases at V and 6 bases at J, leaving 8 bases unmatched. CDR3 in DNA: TGTGCCAGCAGCACCCCGGGACAGGGGGTTCATGGCTACACCTTC. Translating gives CASSTPGQGVHGYTF. Full variable domain (missing parts from reference TRBV9 and TRBJ1-2): DSGVTQTPKHLITATGQRVTLRCSPRSGDLSVYWYQQSLDQGLQFLIQYYNGEERAKGNILERFSAQQFPDLHSELNLSSLELGDSALYFCASSTPGQGVHGYTFGSGTRLTVV.